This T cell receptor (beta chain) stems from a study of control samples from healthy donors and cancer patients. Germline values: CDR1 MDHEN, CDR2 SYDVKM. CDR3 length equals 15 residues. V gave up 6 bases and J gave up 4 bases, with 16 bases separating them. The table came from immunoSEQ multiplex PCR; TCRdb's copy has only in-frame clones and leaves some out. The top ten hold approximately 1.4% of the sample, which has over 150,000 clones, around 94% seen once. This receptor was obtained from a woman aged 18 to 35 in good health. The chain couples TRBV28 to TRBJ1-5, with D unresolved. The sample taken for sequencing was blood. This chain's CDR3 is CASSRLGGPNQPQHF. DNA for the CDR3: TGTGCCAGCAGCCGCCTTGGAGGGCCAAATCAGCCCCAGCATTTT.